This note documents a single T cell receptor beta chain sequence. These data are taken from a study of shared clonotypes between healthy human individuals. Running of the assay took place at deep level. Measured with immunoSEQ multiplex PCR; TCRdb has only the in-frame clones, and not every one. The table records roughly 2.4 million clones, nearly 97% of them present only once. The origin of this receptor is a man in his late teens or twenties in good health. The sequenced sample consisted of naive CD4+ T cells sorted from blood. Stated subset: CD45RA+ positively selected.

Written as DNA, the CDR3 is TGTGCCAGCAGTTCCCGGTCCGGGACAGGGGACAGGGACGAGCAGTACTTC. Protein: CASSSRSGTGDRDEQYF. This rearrangement joins TRBV27 to TRBJ2-7; 10 positions match TRBD1. With 4 bases clipped from V and 5 bases from J, the junction kept 14 bases outside the gene matches. The CDR3 covers 17 residues. CDR1 is MNHEY, CDR2 SMNVEV, per germline (reference sequence).